A single sample is the source of the 10 T cell receptor beta chains below, sequenced in a study of T cells in Graves' hyperthyroidism and ophthalmopathy (dated by TCRdb to the late 2010s). The receptor library was made with multiplex PCR. These reads were obtained on an Illumina HiSeq 2000. The TCR beta CDR3 regions were amplified from RNA transcripts. The first round of RT-PCR for the TCR CDR3 was performed with the HTBI primer set and the Qiagen OneStep RT-PCR kit. TCRdb redid the processing of the public reads, applying fastp at Q25 and MiXCR, and retained in-frame beta chains. Duplicate CDR3 protein sequences are folded into a single record with the most common DNA and genes. Present in this sample are about 59,000 distinct CDR3 sequences, 53% of which were seen just once. The ten largest clones add up to 3% to 4% of the sample. The specimen was blood. These TCRs come from a woman aged 60-70 years with Graves' ophthalmopathy.

This clonotype showed up just once. Germline is not matched at one junction end, which may reflect a read error. The rearrangement links TRBV7-6 to TRBJ2-7; TRBD1 matches at 9 bases. Germline V CDR1 and CDR2: SGHVS, FNYEAQ. The CDR3 is 15 residues long. CDR3 coding DNA: TGTGCCACCAGCTCCCGGACAGGGGCTGCCTACAAGCAGTACTTC. Amino acid sequence: CATSSRTGAAYKQYF.

This clonotype was counted many times. The rearrangement joins TRBV19 to TRBJ2-6; 9 positions agree with TRBD2. The CDR3 has 18 residues. V gave up 3 bases and J gave up 0 bases; unmatched junction bases: 6. Germline loops: CDR1 LNHDA, CDR2 SQIVND (reference sequence). CDR3 coding DNA: TGTGCCAGTAGTATTTTTAGCGGGGGTCGCTCTGGGGCCAACGTCCTGACTTTC. Translation gives CASSIFSGGRSGANVLTF.

The rearrangement uses TRBV5-4 and TRBJ2-3; 7 bases align to TRBD2. J lost 0 bases, V lost 4 bases, and 8 bases had no gene match. Germline assignment: CDR1 SGHNT and CDR2 YYREEE (reference sequence). CDR3 length equals 16 residues. The chain's CDR3 is CASSPRLAYSTDTQYF. The CDR3 DNA follows: TGTGCCAGCAGCCCTAGACTAGCATATAGCACAGATACGCAGTATTTT.

The chain combines TRBV5-1 with TRBJ1-5, with D tentatively TRBD1 (6 bases). V was pared by 4 bases and J by 7 bases, with 15 bases between. This CDR3 has 14 residues. Germline CDR1 reads SGHRS; CDR2 reads YFSETQ. The CDR3 DNA reads TGCGCCAGCAGCCAATCGAGCGGGGGCCAGCCCCAGCATTTT. It is translated as CASSQSSGGQPQHF.

By frequency in the sample, this clonotype is medium-sized. This rearrangement joins TRBV7-2 to TRBJ1-6; D possibly corresponds to TRBD1 (6 bases). V gave up 1 base and J gave up 9 bases, with 16 bases separating them. The CDR3 is 16 residues long. CDR1 and CDR2 from the germline V gene are SGHTA and FQGNSA. The CDR3 sequence is CASSLGTGETGSPLHF. CDR3 bases: TGTGCCAGCAGCTTAGGGACGGGGGAGACAGGTTCACCCCTCCACTTT. Supplemented by reference TRBV7-2 and TRBJ1-6, the full variable domain reads GAGVSQSPSNKVTEKGKDVELRCDPISGHTALYWYRQSLGQGLEFLIYFQGNSAPDKSGLPSDRFSAERTGGSVSTLTIQRTQQEDSAVYLCASSLGTGETGSPLHFGNGTRLTVT.

A remark on this clonotype: Without the conserved terminal phenylalanine or tryptophan, this CDR3 likely stems from a read error. The rearrangement uses TRBV12-3 or TRBV12-4 and TRBJ2-5; D may be TRBD2 (6 bases). This CDR3 comprises 12 residues. Trimming shortened V by 9 bases and J by 4 bases, and 12 bases separated the two germline ends. CDR3 DNA: TGTGCCAGTAGGGGACTTCGAGAGACCCAGTACCTC. Its translation is CASRGLRETQYL.

The chain combines TRBV7-2 with TRBJ1-5; 11 nucleotides line up with TRBD1. Per germline, CDR1 SGHTA and CDR2 FQGNSA. V lost 3 bases, J lost 14 bases, and 12 bases stayed unmatched. The length of the CDR3 is 15 residues. The CDR3 loop reads CASSLTTGTGGSEHF. CDR3 nucleotide sequence: TGTGCCAGCAGCTTGACTACCGGGACAGGGGGGTCCGAGCATTTT.

This clonotype was found many times. The chain couples TRBV4-1 to TRBJ2-1, with 7 nucleotides matching TRBD2. Germline CDR1 MGHRA, CDR2 YSYEKL. The ends lost 0 bases at V and 6 bases at J; junction bases unmatched: 5. The CDR3 totals 15 residues. CDR3 DNA: TGCGCCAGCAGCCAAGAAGGGACTATGTCCAATGAGCAGTTCTTC. Its translation is CASSQEGTMSNEQFF.

This clonotype was found many times. J is TRBJ1-2 and V is TRBV9; possible D gene TRBD1, 5 bases. CDR3 size: 14 residues. Trimming pared 3 bases from V and 7 bases from J, leaving 16 bases between. CDR1 is SGDLS, CDR2 YYNGEE, per germline. For the CDR3, the DNA is TGTGCCAGCAGCGGCGGGGGGTTGAGAGGTGGCTACACCTTC. This sequence encodes CASSGGGLRGGYTF. The full variable domain, its missing parts supplied by reference TRBV9 and TRBJ1-2, is DSGVTQTPKHLITATGQRVTLRCSPRSGDLSVYWYQQSLDQGLQFLIQYYNGEERAKGNILERFSAQQFPDLHSELNLSSLELGDSALYFCASSGGGLRGGYTFGSGTRLTVV.

The J gene is TRBJ1-2, the V gene TRBV20-1, with 7 bases fitting TRBD1. Germline loops: CDR1 DFQATT, CDR2 SNEGSKA (reference sequence). J gave up 8 bases and V 5 bases, and 14 bases lay outside the gene matches. This CDR3 comprises 14 residues. The CDR3, as DNA: TGCAGTGCTGGATCCGGACAGGAACGGGGAGGCTACACCTTC. This encodes CSAGSGQERGGYTF.